This entry concerns a single T cell receptor beta chain. CDR1 is SGHRS and CDR2 is YFSETQ in the germline V gene. V was trimmed by 4 bases and J by 6 bases, leaving 16 bases between them. This CDR3 region has 14 residues. Original processing methods: Using reference gene primer amplification, nucleated cell counts were estimated. Profiling relied on immunoSEQ multiplex PCR, and the TCRdb table lists in-frame clones only, not all of them. V and J calls plus clone size are reproduced from that table; the DNA served to infer D and trimming. The data hold hundreds of thousands of clones, with more than 70% observed a single time. The data stem from a study of blood T cell repertoires in COVID-19. Study-wide context: The study drew acute and convalescent COVID-19 samples from the United States, Italy and Spain. Sample material is recorded as cDNA or gDNA derived from T cells, B-cell-depleted T cells, or PBMCs.

Sequencing input: peripheral blood. The sequence was obtained from a woman in her thirties who had recovered from COVID-19. V and J are TRBV5-1 and TRBJ1-1; tentative D call: TRBD1 (6 bases). The CDR3 here is CASSNQTGLAEAFF. The CDR3 nucleotides read TGCGCCAGCAGCAATCAAACAGGGCTAGCTGAAGCTTTCTTT.